This T cell receptor (beta chain) stems from a study of lymphopenia after photon versus proton radiotherapy. Libraries were prepared by immunoSEQ multiplex PCR; TCRdb keeps only in-frame clonotypes and omits some of them. The table includes around 30,000 clones, 75% to 90% detected once. This clone was counted a few times. This CDR3 has 16 amino acids. Germline CDR1 SNHLY, CDR2 FYNNEI. V trimming: 6 bases; J trimming: 3 bases; junction bases outside the gene matches: 10. The sequence came from a woman aged 70-85 years with pancreatic cancer. The sequencing here drew on peripheral blood, taken from a patient treated with proton-based radiotherapy. This chain uses TRBV2 with TRBJ2-3; 9 bases are a match to TRBD2. The CDR3 spells CASRRRTSVNTDTQYF. The CDR3 DNA follows: TGTGCCAGCAGGCGAAGGACTAGCGTTAATACAGATACGCAGTATTTT.